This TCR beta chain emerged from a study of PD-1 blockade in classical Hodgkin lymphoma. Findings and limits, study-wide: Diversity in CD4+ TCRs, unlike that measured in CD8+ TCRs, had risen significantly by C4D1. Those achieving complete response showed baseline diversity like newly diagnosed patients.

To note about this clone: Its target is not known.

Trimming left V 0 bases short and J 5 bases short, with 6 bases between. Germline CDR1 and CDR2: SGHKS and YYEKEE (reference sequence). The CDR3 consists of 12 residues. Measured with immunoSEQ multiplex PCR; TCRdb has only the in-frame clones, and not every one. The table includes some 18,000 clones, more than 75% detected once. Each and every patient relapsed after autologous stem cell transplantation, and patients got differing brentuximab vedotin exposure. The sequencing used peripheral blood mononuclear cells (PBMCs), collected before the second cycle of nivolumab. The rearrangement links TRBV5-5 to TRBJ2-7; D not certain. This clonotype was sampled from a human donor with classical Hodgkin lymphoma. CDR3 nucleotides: TGTGCCAGCAGCTTGGGAGTGGACGAGCAGTACTTC. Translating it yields CASSLGVDEQYF.